This TCR beta chain derives from a study of CD8+ T cells in alopecia areata. The CDR3 contains 15 residues. Germline V gives CDR1 MGHRA, CDR2 YSYEKL. With 0 bases removed from V and 6 bases from J, the gap between germline ends came to 12 bases. Regarding treatment: oral pan-JAK inhibitor, 5-10 mg twice daily. The investigators collected lesional scalp punch biopsies and peripheral blood from alopecia areata patients. Note on this clone: Its specificity is unknown.

Extracted RNA was reverse transcribed, and the resulting cDNA served as sequencing template. TCRdb's table, derived via immunoSEQ multiplex PCR, lists solely in-frame clones and lacks some. Altogether a few hundred thousand clones are present, around two fifths being singletons, with the ten largest covering roughly 0.5%. Study-wide results and caveats: Affected lesional scalp, above all in alopecia totalis/universalis, was more clonal than normal scalp.

The receptor was derived from a human donor with alopecia areata. V gene TRBV4-1 combines with J gene TRBJ1-5; possibly TRBD1 for D (6 bases). Sequenced material: CD4+ T cells sorted from blood, taken at approximately week 34, from a patient treated with tofacitinib. CDR3 nucleotides: TGCGCCAGCAGCCAAGACCAGGGGCCAACTCAGCCCCAGCATTTT. Translating it yields CASSQDQGPTQPQHF.